This T cell receptor beta chain was observed in a study of control samples from healthy donors and cancer patients. Clones were read by immunoSEQ multiplex PCR, and TCRdb kept only the in-frame ones, dropping some. The table includes 120,000 or so clones, 80% to 90% detected once. The sequence came from a man between 60 and 75 years old in good health. Material: blood.

The DNA for the CDR3 is TGTGCCAGCAGCCTCGGGGACCCCCCTATCGGGGGCGCGTTATATGGCTACACCTTC. This gives the protein CASSLGDPPIGGALYGYTF. V and J are TRBV7-9 and TRBJ1-2, with D possibly TRBD1 on 6 matching bases. V lost 5 bases and J lost 5, with 30 bases in between. Germline CDR1 reads SEHNR; CDR2 reads FQNEAQ (reference sequence). The CDR3 sequence is 19 residues long.